This T cell receptor beta chain is drawn from a study of T-cell memory formation after mild COVID-19. The study's findings and limits: Specificity for SARS-CoV-2 was not confirmed among the second-wave clones peaking on day 37.

Germline lookup yields CDR1 DFQATT and CDR2 SNEGSKA (reference sequence). V trimming: 2 bases; J trimming: 2 bases; junction bases outside the gene matches: 6. The CDR3 has 15 amino acids. About this clonotype itself: The antigen is undetermined.

MiXCR, run by TCRdb on the 5' RACE reads, gives a single entry per CDR3 protein. The sample lists hundreds of thousands of distinct CDR3 sequences; about 20% were seen once. The sequence was collected from an adult woman who had mild COVID-19 (a few samples of this study predate the infection). Cell type and time point are not known. Sequenced material: PBMCs or a T cell subset sorted from them (not recorded which). V gene TRBV20-1 combines with J gene TRBJ2-3; TRBD1 matches at 8 bases. CDR3 DNA sequence: TGCAGTGCTAGATCCCCACAGGGGGACACAGATACGCAGTATTTT. This gives the protein CSARSPQGDTDTQYF.